These 10 T cell receptor beta chains were sequenced from one sample in a study of blood T cells in healthy people across ages. Sample-barcoded 5' priming and a J-beta primer mix drove a second PCR of about 7 to 12 cycles. Each CDR3 protein gets one entry after TCRdb re-called the 5' RACE reads with MiXCR. The sample yields approximately 830,000 distinct CDR3 sequences, 62% seen once. Sequencing was performed on blood. The receptors come from a man aged 25 to 45 in good health.

The rearrangement uses TRBV6-5 and TRBJ1-2; D unclear. Trimming took 0 bases from V and 0 from J, leaving 8 bases between them. This CDR3 region has 15 residues. From germline, CDR1 is MNHEY and CDR2 SVGAGI. As DNA, the CDR3 is TGTGCCAGCAGTTACTCGGTCAGACCTAACTATGGCTACACCTTC. It codes for CASSYSVRPNYGYTF.

J is TRBJ2-5 and V is TRBV7-8; a possible D gene is TRBD2 (5 bases). Germline CDR1 SGHVS, CDR2 FQNEAQ. The CDR3 has 18 amino acids. The V end lost 4 bases, the J end lost 0 bases, and 21 bases lay between the germline ends. CDR3 loop: CASSSEFGVAWYQETQYF. In DNA form, the CDR3 reads TGTGCCAGCAGCTCTGAGTTTGGGGTAGCGTGGTACCAAGAGACCCAGTACTTC.

The rearrangement links TRBV4-2 to TRBJ1-5; a weak D match, TRBD1 (6 bases). Looked up from germline, CDR1 is LGHNA and CDR2 is YNFKEQ. Trimming took 1 base from V and 6 from J, leaving 13 bases between them. The CDR3 covers 15 residues. In nucleotides, the CDR3 is TGTGCCAGCAGCCAAGTCCCGGGGGCGGGTCAGCCCCAGCATTTT. Amino acids: CASSQVPGAGQPQHF.

The V gene is TRBV20-1, the J gene TRBJ2-7; D is unclear. The CDR3 runs 11 residues. Germline V CDR1 and CDR2: DFQATT, SNEGSKA (reference sequence). Trimming took 0 bases from V and 3 from J, leaving 3 bases between them. This CDR3 is CSARDVYEQYF. In nucleotides, the CDR3 is TGCAGTGCTAGAGATGTCTACGAGCAGTACTTC.

The genes are TRBV20-1 and TRBJ2-4, with TRBD2 as a possible D gene (7 bases). The V end lost 7 bases, the J end lost 13 bases, and 26 bases lay between the germline ends. CDR1 is DFQATT, CDR2 SNEGSKA, per germline (reference sequence). There are 14 residues in the CDR3. The DNA of the CDR3 is TGCAGTGTCAGTGGGGGGGGGCCATACAATGAGCAGTACTTC. As protein: CSVSGGGPYNEQYF.

This chain joins TRBV20-1 and TRBJ1-6, with TRBD1 identical over 7 bases. This CDR3 is 14 amino acids long. V gave up 4 bases and J gave up 7 bases; unmatched junction bases: 7. Germline values: CDR1 DFQATT, CDR2 SNEGSKA (reference sequence). CDR3 nucleotides: TGCAGTGCTACCCGACAGGGAACGAATTCACCCCTCCACTTT. This codes for CSATRQGTNSPLHF.

This sequence joins TRBV12-3 or TRBV12-4 and TRBJ2-1; no reliable D call. This CDR3 has 16 residues. V was cut by 5 bases and J by 0 bases, with 14 bases left in between. The CDR3 DNA reads TGTGCCAGCAGTACGCGTGGGCAGTTCTCCTACAATGAGCAGTTCTTC. Protein sequence: CASSTRGQFSYNEQFF.

This chain uses TRBV7-2 with TRBJ2-7, with D perhaps TRBD2 (6 bases). The V gene lost 0 bases and the J gene lost 2 bases, with 14 bases spanning the gap. The CDR3 is 16 amino acids. Germline V gene sequence: CDR1 SGHTA, CDR2 FQGNSA. CDR3 in DNA: TGTGCCAGCAGCTTAGCGGGGGGAGGCCCGACCTACGAGCAGTACTTC. This codes for CASSLAGGGPTYEQYF.

This chain connects TRBV5-1 to TRBJ2-5, with D possibly being TRBD1 (7 bases). Germline CDR1 is SGHRS and CDR2 is YFSETQ. Between the trimmed V and J ends, which lost 2 bases and 1 base, there was a span of 15 bases. CDR3 length equals 16 residues. This chain's CDR3 is CASSFGGGNLQETQYF. The CDR3 nucleotides read TGCGCCAGCAGCTTTGGAGGGGGCAACCTCCAAGAGACCCAGTACTTC.

The chain combines TRBV28 with TRBJ2-3; possible D gene TRBD2, 6 bases. Trimming took off 2 bases at V and 5 bases at J, with 14 bases between the two ends. The CDR3 sequence is 15 residues long. Germline lookup yields CDR1 MDHEN and CDR2 SYDVKM. Written as DNA, the CDR3 is TGTGCCAGCAGTTTAGGGGCAGGGAGGCAAGATACGCAGTATTTT. This codes for CASSLGAGRQDTQYF. Full variable domain (rest looked up from reference TRBV28 and TRBJ2-3): DVKVTQSSRYLVKRTGEKVFLECVQDMDHENMFWYRQDPGLGLRLIYFSYDVKMKEKGDIPEGYSVSREKKERFSLILESASTNQTSMYLCASSLGAGRQDTQYFGPGTRLTVL.